The 16 T cell receptor beta chains presented below share a single source sample, sequenced in a study of T cell responses to AZD1222 COVID-19 vaccine. The data were produced by immunoSEQ multiplex PCR, yet TCRdb's version contains in-frame clones alone and is incomplete. Of over 120,000 clones in the sample, almost 95% were seen once. This specimen consisted of peripheral blood, obtained 28 days after the second AZD1222 dose. The receptors originated from an adult who received the AZD1222 COVID-19 vaccine.

The rearrangement links TRBV2 to TRBJ1-4, with 10 bases identical to TRBD1. Germline loops: CDR1 SNHLY, CDR2 FYNNEI. V gave up 4 bases and J gave up 10 bases; unmatched junction bases: 6. This CDR3 has 14 residues. For the CDR3, the DNA is TGTGCCAGCAGTGTCGACAGGGGGCAGGTAAAACTGTTTTTT. Amino acid sequence: CASSVDRGQVKLFF.

CDR3 nucleotide sequence: TGCGCCAGCAGCCAAGCCCTTAACGCGGACGAGCAGTACTTC. Its protein is CASSQALNADEQYF. The chain has TRBV4-1 and TRBJ2-7; no clear D. Trimming pared 1 base from V and 5 bases from J, leaving 12 bases between. Germline CDR1 and CDR2: MGHRA and YSYEKL. This CDR3 region has 14 residues.

The chain links TRBV7-3 to TRBJ2-1, with 7 bases fitting TRBD1. Germline lookup yields CDR1 SGHTA and CDR2 FQGTGA. J was trimmed by 7 bases and V by 0 bases; bases with no gene match: 6. CDR3 size: 15 residues. As DNA, the CDR3 is TGTGCCAGCAGCTTAACCCGGGCGACAGGGAATGAGCAGTTCTTC. Its protein is CASSLTRATGNEQFF.

The chain employs TRBV6-6 and TRBJ1-5, with 8 positions matching TRBD1. V shed 8 bases and J 4 bases; nucleotides not matched to a gene: 10. The germline gives CDR1 MNHNY, CDR2 SVGAGI (reference sequence). The CDR3 spans 15 residues. The CDR3 DNA reads as TGTGCCAGCCAGACCCAGGGGGCCGGGAATCAGCCCCAGCATTTT. This encodes CASQTQGAGNQPQHF.

This chain joins TRBV15 and TRBJ1-4; weak D call: TRBD1 (6 bases). The germline V gene encodes CDR1 LNHNV and CDR2 YYDKDF (reference sequence). The CDR3 has 15 amino acids. V lost 6 bases, J lost 7 bases, and 18 bases lay in between. CDR3 sequence (DNA): TGTGCCACCAGTGTGCGGGGGCGAGTCATTGAAAAACTGTTTTTT. Amino acid sequence: CATSVRGRVIEKLFF.

This sequence joins TRBV18 and TRBJ2-5; D not resolved. CDR1 is KGHSH and CDR2 is LQKENI in the germline V gene. This CDR3 is 15 amino acids long. Deletions cut 4 bases from V and 4 bases from J, with 16 bases between. The CDR3 reads CASSLRVQPPETQYF. CDR3 nucleotide sequence: TGTGCCAGCTCACTCAGAGTTCAGCCCCCAGAGACCCAGTACTTC.

The rearrangement joins TRBV28 to TRBJ1-5, with TRBD1 as a possible D gene (5 bases). Deletions cut 2 bases from V and 7 bases from J, with 15 bases between. The CDR3 is 15 amino acids. Germline V gene lookup returns CDR1 MDHEN and CDR2 SYDVKM. The DNA of the CDR3 is TGTGCCAGCAGTTTAAACAGAGGGGATTGGCAGCCCCAGCATTTT. It specifies CASSLNRGDWQPQHF.

The chain links TRBV12-3 or TRBV12-4 to TRBJ2-2; D call uncertain. The ends were cut back, 2 bases at V and 10 bases at J, with 5 bases in the middle. The CDR3 is 11 residues long. The CDR3: CASSLSEELFF. CDR3 coding DNA: TGTGCCAGCAGTTTATCCGAGGAGCTGTTTTTT.

The chain has TRBV6-4 and TRBJ2-1; D remains unclear. Trimming shortened V by 4 bases and J by 3 bases, and 10 bases separated the two germline ends. Germline V gene data show CDR1 as MRHNA and CDR2 as SNTAGT. The CDR3 totals 14 residues. CDR3 DNA sequence: TGTGCCAGCAGTGTAGAGTATCACTACAATGAGCAGTTCTTC. Protein: CASSVEYHYNEQFF.

This clone is a singleton in its sample. The chain recombines TRBV20-1 with TRBJ1-1, with TRBD1 identical over 8 bases. V gave up 4 bases and J gave up 4 bases; unmatched junction bases: 8. Germline lookup yields CDR1 DFQATT and CDR2 SNEGSKA (reference sequence). CDR3 length: 14 residues. CDR3 DNA sequence: TGCAGTGCTACTGAACAGGGGGGGGGCACTGAAGCTTTCTTT. Its protein is CSATEQGGGTEAFF.

This CDR3 is CASSQGDWRQPQHF. CDR3 nucleotides: TGTGCCAGCAGCCAAGGGGATTGGCGTCAGCCCCAGCATTTT. This chain uses TRBV3-1 (or the pseudogene TRBV3-2) with TRBJ1-5; the D is unclear. Trimming removed 1 base from V and 6 bases from J, with 10 bases in between. Germline CDR1 and CDR2: LGHDT and YNNKEL (reference sequence). The CDR3 is 14 residues long.

V usage is TRBV10-3 and J usage is TRBJ2-5, with unresolved D. The CDR3 is made up of 11 amino acids. Trimming removed 1 base from V and 6 bases from J, with 3 bases in between. Germline V lookup: CDR1 ENHRY, CDR2 SYGVKD. The CDR3 DNA sequence: TGTGCCATCAGTGAGTGGAAGACCCAGTACTTC. Protein product: CAISEWKTQYF.

The chain is built from TRBV7-2 and TRBJ2-5; D is unresolved. Germline loops: CDR1 SGHTA, CDR2 FQGNSA. The V and J ends lost 4 bases and 1 base respectively, with 10 bases between them. The CDR3 covers 14 residues. In DNA, the CDR3 is TGTGCCAGCAGCTCGATCGCGGTCCAAGAGACCCAGTACTTC. Translated: CASSSIAVQETQYF.

CDR3 sequence: CASSSGMRGGNQPQHF. In nucleotides, the CDR3 is TGTGCCAGCTCATCGGGAATGAGGGGTGGCAATCAGCCCCAGCATTTT. This chain uses TRBV18 with TRBJ1-5, with a possible D match to TRBD1 (5 bases). Looked up from germline, CDR1 is KGHSH and CDR2 is LQKENI. The CDR3 is made up of 16 amino acids. V shed 5 bases and J shed 2 bases, with 16 bases lying between them. Full variable domain (missing parts from reference TRBV18 and TRBJ1-5): NAGVMQNPRHLVRRRGQEARLRCSPMKGHSHVYWYRQLPEEGLKFMVYLQKENIIDESGMPKERFSAEFPKEGPSILRIQQVVRGDSAAYFCASSSGMRGGNQPQHFGDGTRLSIL.

This clone was counted a few times. This chain joins TRBV6-2 or TRBV6-3 and TRBJ1-1; possible D gene TRBD1, 6 bases. CDR1 and CDR2 (germline): MNHEY, SVGEGT. The CDR3 spans 14 residues. Trimming took off 8 bases at V and 6 bases at J, with 19 bases between the two ends. The CDR3, as DNA: TGTGCCAGCCGTTTGGTTAGGGGGAGCCCTGAAGCTTTCTTT. It codes for CASRLVRGSPEAFF.

This sequence joins TRBV2 and TRBJ2-1, with 8 bases lining up with TRBD1. CDR3 length: 15 residues. The germline V gene has CDR1 SNHLY and CDR2 FYNNEI. V trimming: 5 bases; J trimming: 0 bases; junction bases outside the gene matches: 3. The CDR3 region has the DNA TGTGCCAGCAGTTCGGACAGGGACTCCTACAATGAGCAGTTCTTC. It translates to CASSSDRDSYNEQFF.